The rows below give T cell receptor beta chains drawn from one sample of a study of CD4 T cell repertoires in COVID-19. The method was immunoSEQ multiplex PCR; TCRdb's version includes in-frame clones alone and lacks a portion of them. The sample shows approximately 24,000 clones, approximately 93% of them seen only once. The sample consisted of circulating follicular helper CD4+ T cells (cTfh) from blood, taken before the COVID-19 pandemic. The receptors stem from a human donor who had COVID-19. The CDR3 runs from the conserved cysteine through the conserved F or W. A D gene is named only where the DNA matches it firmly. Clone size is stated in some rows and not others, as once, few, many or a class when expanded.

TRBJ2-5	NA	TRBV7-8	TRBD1	TGTGCCAGCAGCCTACTTACCGGGACAGCCCAAGAGACCCAGTACTTC	CASSLLTGTAQETQYF
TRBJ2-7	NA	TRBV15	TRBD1	TGTGCCACCAGCAGAGTCAGAACAGGGGGGTTCCACGAGCAGTACTTC	CATSRVRTGGFHEQYF
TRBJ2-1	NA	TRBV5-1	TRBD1	TGCGCCAGCAGTTCAGGGGGCTCCTACAATGAGCAGTTCTTC	CASSSGGSYNEQFF
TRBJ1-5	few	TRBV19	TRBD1	TGTGCCAGTAGTACCCGGGACAGGGTACAGCCCCAGCATTTT	CASSTRDRVQPQHF
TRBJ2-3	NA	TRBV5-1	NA	TGCGCCAGCAAGCTGACCGGGAATACGCAGTATTTT	CASKLTGNTQYF
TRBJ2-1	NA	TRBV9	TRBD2	TGTGCCAGCAGCGTAGGGGGACTAGTGGCCCCTGAGCAGTTCTTC	CASSVGGLVAPEQFF
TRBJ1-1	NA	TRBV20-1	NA	TGCAGTGCTATTACAGGGCTGGGAGCTTTCTTT	CSAITGLGAFF
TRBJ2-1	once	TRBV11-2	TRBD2	TGTGCCAGCAGCGGGAGGGGGACTAGCCTGTTCTTC	CASSGRGTSLFF
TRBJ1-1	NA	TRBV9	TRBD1	TGTGCCAGCAGCGAAACAGGGGGTTTAGTAAACACTGAAGCTTTCTTT	CASSETGGLVNTEAFF
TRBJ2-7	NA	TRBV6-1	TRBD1	TGTGCCAGTAGTCCGGGACAGCTCACCTACGAGCAGTACTTC	CASSPGQLTYEQYF
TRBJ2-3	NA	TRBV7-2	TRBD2	TGTGCCAGCAGCCCAAGACTAGCGGGGTTCACAGATACGCAGTATTTT	CASSPRLAGFTDTQYF
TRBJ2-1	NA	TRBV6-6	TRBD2	TGTGCCAGCAGCAGGACTAGTAATAGGAACAATGAGCAGTTCTTC	CASSRTSNRNNEQFF
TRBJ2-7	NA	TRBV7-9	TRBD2	TGTGCCAGCAGCTCCTCTACCGGGGCGGGAGAATCCTCCTACGAGCAGTACTTC	CASSSSTGAGESSYEQYF
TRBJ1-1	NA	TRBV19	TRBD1	TGTGCCAGTAGCCCCAAGGCTTTCCCGGGACAGATAAGGGGAGGCACTGAAGCTTTCTTT	CASSPKAFPGQIRGGTEAFF
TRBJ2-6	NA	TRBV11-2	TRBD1	TGTGCCAGCAGCATACAGGGGGCCGGGGCCAACGTCCTGACTTTC	CASSIQGAGANVLTF
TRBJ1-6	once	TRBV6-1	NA	TGTGCCAGCAGTGAAGCCCCCGGGGGAATTTCACCCCTCCACTTT	CASSEAPGGISPLHF
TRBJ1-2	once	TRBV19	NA	TGTGCCAGTAGTATAGGGCAGAATGCCAACTATGGCTACACCTTC	CASSIGQNANYGYTF
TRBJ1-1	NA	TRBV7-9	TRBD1	TGTGCCAGCAGCTCACAGGGGGGCGGCACTGAAGCTTTCTTT	CASSSQGGGTEAFF
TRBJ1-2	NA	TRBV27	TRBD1	TGTGCCAGCGGTTCACCGGGACAGGGCGATGGCTACACCTTC	CASGSPGQGDGYTF
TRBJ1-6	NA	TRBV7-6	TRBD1	TGTGCCAGCAGCTTAAGACTGGGACAGGGTGATTCACCCCTCCACTTT	CASSLRLGQGDSPLHF
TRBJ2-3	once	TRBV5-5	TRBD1	TGTGCCAGCAGCAGAGGGACAGGGGGCGTTGGCACAGATACGCAGTATTTT	CASSRGTGGVGTDTQYF
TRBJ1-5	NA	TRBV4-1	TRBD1	TGCGCCAGCAGCCAGGGACAGGGCGGAGGTCAGCCCCAGCATTTT	CASSQGQGGGQPQHF
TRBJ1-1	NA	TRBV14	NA	TGTGCCAGCAGCCAAGAGGTGGGCCGCACTGCTTTCTTT	CASSQEVGRTAFF
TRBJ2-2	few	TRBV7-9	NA	TGTGCCAGCAGCGGACACTCGGGCTTCAACACCGGGGAGCTGTTTTTT	CASSGHSGFNTGELFF
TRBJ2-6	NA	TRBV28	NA	TGTGCCAGCAGTTTATTCGGTTTTGCCTCTGGGGCCAACGTCCTGACTTTC	CASSLFGFASGANVLTF
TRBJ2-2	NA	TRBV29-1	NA	TGCAGCGTCCGATGGAGGGGGCTAAGCACCGGGGAGCTGTTTTTT	CSVRWRGLSTGELFF
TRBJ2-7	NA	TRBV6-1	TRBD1	TGTGCCAGCAACTCGGGACAGGGGAGGGACGAGCAGTACTTC	CASNSGQGRDEQYF
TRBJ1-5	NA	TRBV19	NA	TGTGCCAGCCTGGACGCGGGGGGCAGGAGTGAGCCCCAGCATTTT	CASLDAGGRSEPQHF
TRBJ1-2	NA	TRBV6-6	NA	TGTGCCAGCACCGAGGGTATCAGCTATGGCTACACCTTC	CASTEGISYGYTF
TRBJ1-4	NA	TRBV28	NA	TGTGCCAGCAGCTCTACAGGCGGCGCTAATGAAAAACTGTTTTTT	CASSSTGGANEKLFF
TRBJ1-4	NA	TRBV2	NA	TGTGCCAGCAGGGTCGACACAACAACTAATGAAAAACTGTTTTTT	CASRVDTTTNEKLFF
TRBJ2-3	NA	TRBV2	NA	TGTGCCAGCAGGCGGGCCCAAGGCACAGATACGCAGTATTTT	CASRRAQGTDTQYF
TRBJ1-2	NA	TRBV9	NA	TGTGCCAGCAGCGTAGGGGGGCAGGCGAACTATGGCTACACCTTC	CASSVGGQANYGYTF
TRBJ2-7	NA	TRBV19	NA	TGTGCCAGCAGTAGGAAGGGGTACGAGCAGTACTTC	CASSRKGYEQYF
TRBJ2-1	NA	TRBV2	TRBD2	TGTGCCTGCAAACGGGAGGCGTCCTACAATGAGCAGTTCTTC	CACKREASYNEQFF
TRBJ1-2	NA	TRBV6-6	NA	TGTGCCAGCAGTTACTCGGAGGGTAACTATGGCTACACCTTC	CASSYSEGNYGYTF
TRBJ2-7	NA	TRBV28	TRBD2	TGTGCCAGCAGAGGGCTAGCGGGGTTCTCCTCCTACGAGCAGTACTTC	CASRGLAGFSSYEQYF
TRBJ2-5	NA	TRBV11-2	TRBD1	TGTGCCAGCAGCGAAATACAGGGGTGGGGAGCAGAGACCCAGTACTTC	CASSEIQGWGAETQYF
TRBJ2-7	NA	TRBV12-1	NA	TGTGCCAGCAGCTTTGCTGGAGAGAGCTCCTACGAGCAGTACTTC	CASSFAGESSYEQYF